This T cell receptor (beta chain) was found in a study of cytomegalovirus exposure and HLA in healthy donors. General study points: The investigators catalogued 150 or so TCR beta chains as cytomegalovirus-associated.

The CDR3 spans 14 residues. The V and J ends lost 5 bases and 6 bases, in that order; junction bases with no gene match: 10. CDR1 and CDR2 (germline): SEHNR, FQNEAQ (reference sequence). Concerning this clone itself: The target antigen is unknown.

PCR used 60 Vbeta primers and 13 Jbeta primers. Measured with immunoSEQ multiplex PCR; TCRdb has only the in-frame clones, and not every one. The sample carries about 130,000 clones, 77% recorded once. Material: PBMCs. The chain joins TRBV7-9 to TRBJ2-7, with 7 bases lining up with TRBD2. This sequence originates from a male donor in good health and CMV-seropositive. Written as DNA, the CDR3 is TGTGCCAGCAGCCCCCCGGGACTACCTCCCGAGCAGTACTTC. Amino acid sequence: CASSPPGLPPEQYF.